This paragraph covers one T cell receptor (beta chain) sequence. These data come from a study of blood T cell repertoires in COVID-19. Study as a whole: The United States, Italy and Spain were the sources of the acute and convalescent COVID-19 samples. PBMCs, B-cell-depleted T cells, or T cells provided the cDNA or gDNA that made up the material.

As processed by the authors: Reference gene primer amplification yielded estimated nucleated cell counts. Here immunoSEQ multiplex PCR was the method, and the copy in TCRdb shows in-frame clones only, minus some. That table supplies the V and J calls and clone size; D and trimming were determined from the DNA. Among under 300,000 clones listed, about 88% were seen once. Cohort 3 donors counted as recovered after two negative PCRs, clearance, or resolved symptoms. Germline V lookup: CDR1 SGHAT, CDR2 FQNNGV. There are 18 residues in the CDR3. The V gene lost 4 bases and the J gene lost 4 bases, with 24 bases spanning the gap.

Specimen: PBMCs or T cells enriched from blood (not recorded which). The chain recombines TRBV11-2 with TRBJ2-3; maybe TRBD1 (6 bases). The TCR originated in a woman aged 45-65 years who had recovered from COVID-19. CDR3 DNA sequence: TGTGCCAGCAGCTCAATCCTATCACAGGGAAGTTGGCCAGATACGCAGTATTTT. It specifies CASSSILSQGSWPDTQYF.